This T cell receptor beta chain was observed in a study of blood T cells in healthy people across ages (dated by TCRdb to the mid-2010s). Describing the broader study: In model experiments, template switching captured about one uniquely barcoded TCR beta cDNA molecule for every two T cells. Age-related changes in TCR beta repertoire diversity were measured in the study by deep sequencing normalized with unique cDNA molecular identifiers. The donors were split into four age groups: young (average 16 years), middle-aged (about 40), aged (approximately 59) and long-lived (more than 80). Using the same blood draw, the study looked at two additional independent replicas of 1 million unique cDNA reads for two donors, one aged 18 to 30 and the other aged 80 or older. The study at large found these results: As age increased, observed TCR beta diversity per million T cells dropped in a roughly linear way, and a significant reduction was already evident by age about 40. Compared with the aged group, the long-lived group had more naive CD4+ T cells, fewer expanded clones and increased TCR diversity, a pattern suggesting age selection. Donor CMV infection status was unknown, potentially confounding age-related changes in expanded clonotypes. A strong correlation was found between observed TCR beta diversity and the percentage of naive T cells measured by flow cytometry. Estimates of total diversity based on one million sequenced T cells were considered lower bounds and underestimates. Because profiling used bulk unsorted PBMCs, naive and antigen-experienced compartments could not be compared conclusively.

Only a few counts were recorded for this clonotype. It has no known antigen specificity. Qualities for individual bases were not recorded, and no much larger clone is one base off. CDR1 and CDR2 were assigned from the germline V gene as MNHNS and SASEGT. Inclusive of the bounding cysteine and phenylalanine, the CDR3 is 16 residues long. Just the 48-base CDR3 DNA is kept, in frame starting at base 1. Donors were a few dozen systemically healthy Caucasian individuals from Russia aged roughly 6 to 90 years. Approximately 10 milliliters of peripheral blood were collected from each donor into EDTA-treated Vacutainer tubes. Ficoll-Paque density-gradient centrifugation was used to isolate PBMCs, with at least 7 million per sample. Trizol reagent was used to extract total RNA from PBMCs, with at least 6 micrograms per sample. The percentages of naive CD45RAhigh/CD27high T cells were determined by flow cytometry on a PBMC aliquot from every donor.

The protocol used for the library was 5' RACE. The instrument given in TCRdb is Illumina HiSeq 2500. A second 7 to 11 cycle PCR used a sample-barcoded 5' primer and a J-beta primer mix. A unique molecular identifier was introduced onto each TCR beta cDNA molecule by a template-switch 5' adaptor carrying 12 random nucleotides. At least 2.5 million CDR3-containing paired-end reads were obtained from each sample. The Mint cDNA synthesis kit, primed by a TRBC-specific oligonucleotide, was used to synthesize first-strand cDNA from all RNA. All cDNA was treated with uracil-DNA glycosylase and then went through a first 18-cycle PCR with the universal primers M1SS and BC2_uni_R. From the authors' description of their analysis: Each sample was normalized by randomly selecting 1 million high-quality reads, each carrying a distinct molecular identifier. Instead of being binned into consensus sequences, reads with shared molecular identifiers were discarded. MiTCR, with a Q25 quality threshold and the strictest error-elimination algorithm, was used for CDR3 identification, clonotype clustering and error correction. A nonparametric unseen species model with Euler transformation was used to estimate a lower bound on total TCR beta diversity. Using fastp at Q25 and MiXCR, TCRdb reprocessed the public reads and kept productive beta chains. Entries that share a CDR3 protein sequence are merged under the most common genes and DNA. The V and J calls shown here were made by TCRdb, not taken from the authors' results. Present in this sample are some 760,000 distinct CDR3 sequences, 25% of which were seen just once. The top ten clonotypes cover approximately 3.7% of the sample.

The same data also went into a second study, on T cells of mothers and their children. Drawing on the second study: Donors were nine systemically healthy Caucasian individuals: three mothers and their six children. cDNA synthesis consumed the entire amount of extracted RNA, loaded at 1.5 ug RNA in each 15 ul reaction. In the second PCR, the M1S primer added sample barcodes and 2-4 random nucleotides. Over 8 million TCR beta CDR3 reads were obtained for each mother, and millions of reads were obtained for each child. In both related and unrelated pairs, thymic selection shapes the output of TCR recombination in a similar way, with inherited differences having only a minor effect. Normalized repertoire overlap was always found to be slightly, but never significantly, higher in related mother-child pairs than in unrelated mother-child pairs. Persistent microchimeric T cell clones were not detected, at a sensitivity of approximately 98 clones per million clonotypes. The study used deep NGS to compare TCR beta repertoires of mothers and children, seeking features distinguishing related mother-child pairs from unrelated individuals. Mothers averaged approximately 40 +/- 4 years of age and children averaged about 10 +/- 4 years. After adapter ligation with NEBNext reagents, the libraries were sequenced on Illumina HiSeq 2000 with 100+100 nt paired-end reads. To prevent cross-contamination, the mother and child libraries were prepared one month apart and sequenced in separate runs. Between roughly 450,000 and 2,000,000 distinct TCR beta clonotypes were identified per donor. Naive TCR beta clonotypes were estimated from low-frequency clonotypes matched to each donor's FACS-determined naive share, without sorting.

Source material: blood. This TCR derives from a boy aged 5-17 years in good health. The chain couples TRBV6-1 to TRBJ2-5, and TRBD1 matches 8 of the central bases. The tail of the sequence fits TRBJ2-1 better, so the J call may be wrong. The CDR3 corresponds to CANSKNRGMSYNEQFF. The bases read TGTGCCAACAGCAAAAACAGGGGGATGTCCTACAATGAGCAGTTCTTC.